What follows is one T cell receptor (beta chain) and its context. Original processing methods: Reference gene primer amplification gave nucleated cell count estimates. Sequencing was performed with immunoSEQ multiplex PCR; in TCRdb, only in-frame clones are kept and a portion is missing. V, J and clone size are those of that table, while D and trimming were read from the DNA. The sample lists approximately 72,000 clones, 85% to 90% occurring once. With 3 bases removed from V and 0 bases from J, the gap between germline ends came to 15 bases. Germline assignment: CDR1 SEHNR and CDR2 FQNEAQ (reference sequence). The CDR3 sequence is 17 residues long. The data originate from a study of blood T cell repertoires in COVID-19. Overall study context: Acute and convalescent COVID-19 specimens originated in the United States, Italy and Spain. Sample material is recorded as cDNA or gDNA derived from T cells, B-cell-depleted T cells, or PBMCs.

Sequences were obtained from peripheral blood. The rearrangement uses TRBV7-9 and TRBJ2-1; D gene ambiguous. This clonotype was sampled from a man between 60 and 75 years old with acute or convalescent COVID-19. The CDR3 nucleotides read TGTGCCAGCAGCTTCCCCCGCGGCGGTAGCTCCTACAATGAGCAGTTCTTC. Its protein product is CASSFPRGGSSYNEQFF.